These 8 T cell receptor delta chains were sequenced from one sample in a study of gamma-delta T cells after stem cell transplantation. TCRdb applied CATT to the RT-PCR reads for clone calling. The top ten clones hold 40% to 50% of a sample with about 1,300 delta-chain clones, 1.8% of them seen once. Source material: gamma-delta T cells. The receptors shown here come from a human donor. It is not recorded whose cells these are; they may come from a transplant donor.

Worth noting for this clone: A far larger clone is only one base removed, so a read error is likely. The same CDR3 can be traced to other DNA sequences in this sample. V gene TRDV2 combines with J gene TRDJ2, with 10 nucleotides matching TRDD3. The CDR3 is made up of 24 amino acids. Germline values: CDR1 GEAIGNYY, CDR2 EKD. The CDR3 reads CACDPLPTQAGGYVVDSLTAQLFF. CDR3 coding DNA: TGTGCCTGTGACCCCCTCCCAACCCAGGCCGGGGGATACGTAGTGGATTCTTTGACGGCACAACTCTTCTTT.

The sample holds a few counts of this clone. This is likely an artifact of a read error, given a far larger clone one base away. Additional DNA sequences in this sample encode the identical CDR3. The rearrangement joins TRDV2 to TRDJ1; D not resolved. This CDR3 spans 14 amino acids. Trimming took off 0 bases at V and 3 bases at J, with 10 bases between the two ends. CDR1 GEAIGNYY and CDR2 EKD come from the germline V gene. In nucleotides, the CDR3 is TGTGCCTGTGACACCGTGGGCCAGGCCGATAAACTCATCTTT. As protein: CACDTVGQADKLIF.

In its sample, this clone was seen a few times. This chain links TRDV2 with TRDJ1, with D tentatively TRDD3 (6 bases). The CDR3 extends over 17 amino acids. Germline assignment: CDR1 GEAIGNYY and CDR2 EKD. The V gene lost 4 bases and the J gene lost 0 bases, with 20 bases spanning the gap. The CDR3 nucleotides read TGTGCCTGTGATGGGTTACTCGGGGGACAGTACACCGATAAACTCATCTTT. It codes for CACDGLLGGQYTDKLIF.

Turning to this clone: For this DNA, TCRdb reports the protein of a much larger clone, which diverges at residue 15, most likely from a read error; the protein presented here is translated directly from the DNA. The chain joins TRDV2 to TRDJ1; TRDD3 agrees at 12 bases. This CDR3 spans 18 amino acids. In germline, CDR1 is GEAIGNYY, CDR2 EKD. CDR3 bases: TGTGCCTGTGACACCGTTTCCAAACTGGGGGATACCACCGATCAACTCATCTTT. Translated: CACDTVSKLGDTTDQLIF.

Of note for this clone: Since a much larger clone is just one base distant, this may be a read error. The sample contains more than one DNA sequence encoding this CDR3. The V call is TRDV2, the J call TRDJ1, with 9 positions matching TRDD3. The germline CDR1 and CDR2 sequences are GEAIGNYY and EKD. The CDR3 runs 19 residues. CDR3 amino acids: CACDTVGTGGHPPSDKLIF. CDR3 in DNA: TGTGCCTGTGACACCGTCGGGACTGGGGGACACCCGCCCTCCGATAAACTCATTTTT.

The chain carries TRDV2 and TRDJ1; TRDD3 aligns across 13 bases. The germline gives CDR1 GEAIGNYY, CDR2 EKD. V was pared by 1 base and J by 2 bases, with 18 bases of the junction left unmatched. The CDR3 is 21 residues long. The CDR3 coding sequence is TGTGCCTGTGACACTGTGTCTGGGGCGATACTGGGGGATACGAGGACCGATAAACTCATCTTT. This gives the protein CACDTVSGAILGDTRTDKLIF.

The table lists this clone with a few counts. The mismatch at residue 3 between this DNA's translation and the TCRdb protein of a much larger clone likely reflects a read error; the protein shown is translated from the DNA. The rearrangement uses TRDV2 and TRDJ1; TRDD3 matches 8 bases. CDR1 is GEAIGNYY and CDR2 is EKD in the germline V gene. The CDR3 loop spans 17 amino acids. CDR3 in amino acids: CARDPVTGGSNTDKLIF. Written as DNA, the CDR3 is TGTGCCCGTGACCCCGTTACTGGGGGCTCTAACACCGATAAACTCATCTTT.

Relative to its sample, this clone is large. Other DNA sequences from this sample encode an identical CDR3 as well. This chain joins TRDV2 and TRDJ1; 9 bases line up with TRDD3. CDR1 and CDR2 (germline): GEAIGNYY, EKD. The V gene end was trimmed by 3 bases and the J gene end by 0 bases; junction bases not matched to a gene: 4. The CDR3 totals 15 residues. In DNA form, the CDR3 reads TGTGCCTGTGACGCCTGGGGATACGACACCGATAAACTCATCTTT. Translating gives CACDAWGYDTDKLIF.